This T cell receptor beta chain was identified during a study of spatial heterogeneity in lung cancer. General observations from the study: Of tumor T cells, an estimated coverage of roughly 7% was reached for alpha chains and 13% to 15% for beta chains. Higher tumor mutation counts went along with higher counts of expanded intratumoral alpha and beta TCRs.

By share, this clonotype counts as medium-sized. What it binds is unknown. A single record per CDR3 protein comes from TCRdb applying MiXCR to the 5' RACE reads. The data contain about 3,900 distinct CDR3 sequences, approximately 10% of them singletons. Time point meaning: sample taken at primary tumor resection. There were around 72 donors, all of them untreated patients with early-stage non-small cell lung cancer. Material for sequencing was whole RNA from tumor, nontumor lung or frozen PBMC, left unsorted. Here the sequenced sample was lung tumor tissue, taken at surgery. This clonotype was sampled from a female donor with early-stage non-small cell lung cancer.

CDR3 amino acids: CASSQGDPRWKETQYF. Written as DNA, the CDR3 is TGTGCCAGCAGCCAAGGGGACCCCAGGTGGAAAGAGACCCAGTACTTC. The rearrangement joins TRBV14 to TRBJ2-5, with D perhaps TRBD1 or TRBD2 (5 bases each). The CDR3 runs to 16 residues. The V end lost 1 base, the J end lost 3 bases, and 15 bases lay between the germline ends. CDR1 and CDR2 from the germline V gene are SGHDN and FVKESK.